Following are 7 T cell receptor beta chains from one sample sequenced in a study of blood T cell repertoires in COVID-19. The protocol was immunoSEQ multiplex PCR, while the TCRdb copy is restricted to in-frame clones and leaves out a portion. The table lists 59,000 or so clones, around three quarters of them singletons. What was sequenced was peripheral blood. Receptor source: a man between 60 and 75 years old with acute or convalescent COVID-19.

The chain joins TRBV5-8 to TRBJ2-2; D gene unclear. Germline-derived CDR1 and CDR2 are SGHTS and YDEGEE. V lost 2 bases and J 2 bases, leaving 7 bases between the germline ends. The CDR3 runs to 14 residues. The CDR3 sequence: CASSFRSNTGELFF. The CDR3 DNA follows: TGTGCCAGCAGCTTCCGCAGTAACACCGGGGAGCTGTTTTTT. The complete variable domain, with remaining parts taken from reference TRBV5-8 and TRBJ2-2, reads EAGVTQSPTHLIKTRGQQATLRCSPISGHTSVYWYQQALGLGLQFLLWYDEGEERNRGNFPPRFSGRQFPNYSSELNVNALELEDSALYLCASSFRSNTGELFFGEGSRLTVL.

The J gene is TRBJ2-2, the V gene TRBV2; 8 bases align to TRBD1. J was trimmed by 6 bases and V by 6 bases; bases with no gene match: 3. CDR3 length equals 13 residues. Per the germline V gene, CDR1 is SNHLY and CDR2 is FYNNEI. The CDR3 nucleotides read TGTGCCAGCAGGATGGACAGGGCCGGGGAGCTGTTTTTT. It specifies CASRMDRAGELFF.

The V gene is TRBV7-9, the J gene TRBJ2-3; TRBD2 matches 7 bases. The CDR3 length is 17 residues. V was pared by 3 bases and J by 0 bases, with 9 bases of the junction left unmatched. CDR1 and CDR2 (germline): SEHNR, FQNEAQ (reference sequence). CDR3 sequence: CASSLGRDSGSTDTQYF. CDR3 in DNA: TGTGCCAGCAGCTTGGGGAGGGATAGCGGAAGCACAGATACGCAGTATTTT. Combining the CDR3 with reference TRBV7-9 and TRBJ2-3 gives the whole variable domain DTGVSQNPRHKITKRGQNVTFRCDPISEHNRLYWYRQTLGQGPEFLTYFQNEAQLEKSRLLSDRFSAERPKGSFSTLEIQRTEQGDSAMYLCASSLGRDSGSTDTQYFGPGTRLTVL.

The rearrangement links TRBV4-1 to TRBJ1-5, with a weak D call TRBD1 (5 bases). The CDR3 contains 16 residues. V lost 1 base to trimming and J lost 2 bases, with 12 bases between them. Germline loops: CDR1 MGHRA, CDR2 YSYEKL. CDR3 DNA sequence: TGCGCCAGCAGCCAAGGTCGTTTCAGGGGCAATCAGCCCCAGCATTTT. As protein: CASSQGRFRGNQPQHF.

CDR3 DNA sequence: TGTGCCAGCAGCTCAGACGGGACAGGGACGCAGTATTTT. It is translated as CASSSDGTGTQYF. This chain uses TRBV7-7 with TRBJ2-3, with TRBD1 identical over 9 bases. Per germline, CDR1 SSHAT and CDR2 FNYEAQ (reference sequence). The CDR3 loop spans 13 amino acids. The trim removed 4 bases at V and 9 bases at J, leaving 5 bases unmatched.

V usage is TRBV7-2 and J usage is TRBJ2-7; no clear D. Germline values: CDR1 SGHTA, CDR2 FQGNSA. This CDR3 is 14 amino acids long. V was cut by 1 base and J by 0 bases, with 7 bases left in between. The CDR3 bases are TGTGCCAGCAGCTTAGAACTTAGCTCCTACGAGCAGTACTTC. Encoded protein: CASSLELSSYEQYF.

The genes are TRBV28 and TRBJ1-3; D is possibly TRBD1 (6 bases). With 7 bases removed from V and 4 bases from J, the gap between germline ends came to 17 bases. The CDR3 contains 15 residues. Germline CDR1 and CDR2: MDHEN and SYDVKM. The chain's CDR3 is CASTRGGARGNTIYF. The CDR3 region has the DNA TGTGCCAGCACTCGAGGGGGGGCGAGGGGAAACACCATATATTTT.